This T cell receptor beta chain derives from a study of identical twins. The study's findings and limits: There was more out-of-frame TCR alpha sharing in monozygotic twins than models estimated. Weaker excess twin sharing was seen among beta out-of-frame sequences. Abundant beta clonotypes from cord blood bore fewer insertions; memory repertoires lacked this pattern.

V shed 3 bases and J 1 base; nucleotides not matched to a gene: 5. Germline loops: CDR1 SNHLY, CDR2 FYNNEI. This CDR3 spans 15 amino acids. Each CDR3 protein gets one entry after TCRdb re-called the 5' RACE reads with MiXCR. The sample contains roughly 630,000 distinct CDR3 sequences, just over 7% of which appear only once. Of note for this clonotype: Its cognate antigen is unknown.

These records were also assigned to another study, of yellow fever vaccine responses in identical twins.

This TCR came from a woman in her late teens or twenties in good health. V usage is TRBV2 and J usage is TRBJ1-1, with 7 nucleotides matching TRBD1. Sequenced input: PBMCs. The CDR3 DNA reads as TGTGCCAGCAGTGAGTCGACAGGGTCGAACACTGAAGCTTTCTTT. This codes for CASSESTGSNTEAFF.